In this sample, the clone carrying this T cell receptor (beta chain) turned up a few times. This entry is derived from a study of response to subunit inactivated influenza vaccine. A single record per CDR3 protein comes from TCRdb applying MiXCR to the RT-PCR reads. The sample holds approximately 570,000 distinct CDR3 sequences, 6.5% to 8% seen once. Germline lookup yields CDR1 SGHDT and CDR2 YYEEEE. The ends were cut back, 4 bases at V and 0 bases at J, with 10 bases in the middle. The CDR3 consists of 14 residues. Sequencing was performed on PBMCs from blood, taken around 2 years after vaccination. The chain has TRBV5-6 and TRBJ1-1; no definite D call. This sequence was found in a man aged 45 to 70 who received an inactivated influenza vaccine. CDR3: CASSMDGLNTEAFF. The CDR3, as DNA: TGTGCCAGCAGCATGGACGGCCTGAACACTGAAGCTTTCTTT.